This T cell receptor beta chain comes out of a study of T cells in Graves' hyperthyroidism and ophthalmopathy. Study details: Peripheral blood sampling occurred at initial diagnosis, before any treatment. Points from the study as a whole: Most clonotypes expanded in thyroid above 0.001 were likewise present in blood.

Patients aged 18 to 65 had newly diagnosed hyperthyroidism lasting under 2 months. About 10 ml of fresh peripheral blood supplied the PBMCs. V was shortened by 7 bases and J by 6 bases, with 7 bases between the two germline ends. CDR1 and CDR2 from the germline V gene are MNHNS and SASEGT. This CDR3 contains 10 residues. Concerning this clonotype itself: Its antigen is undetermined.

Researchers took RNA transcripts and amplified the TCR beta CDR3 regions from them. The study used the HTBI primer set for a first-round RT-PCR of the TCR CDR3. TCRdb re-called the multiplex PCR reads with MiXCR, one entry per CDR3 protein. This sample has around 760,000 distinct CDR3 sequences, with 35% found just once. The V and J genes are TRBV6-1 and TRBJ2-7; D not resolved. The sequence was collected from a woman aged 35 to 49 with Graves' hyperthyroidism. The sequencing sample was made of blood. The DNA of the CDR3 is TGTGCCAGCAACGGCGGCGAGCAGTACTTC. It encodes CASNGGEQYF.